The clone carrying this T cell receptor beta chain was detected only once. The sample belongs to a study of blood T cell repertoires in COVID-19. The table came from immunoSEQ multiplex PCR; TCRdb's copy has only in-frame clones and leaves some out. The sample has about 68,000 clones; 80% to 90% are singletons. J was trimmed by 0 bases and V by 6 bases; bases with no gene match: 11. The CDR3 is 17 residues long. Germline V gene sequence: CDR1 LNHDA, CDR2 SQIVND (reference sequence). The chain recombines TRBV19 with TRBJ2-5; 9 nucleotides match TRBD2. Sequencing was performed on peripheral blood. This sequence originates from a human donor in a cohort sampled during active COVID-19. CDR3 DNA: TGTGCCAGTAGCGCACAGCGGGAGGCCCCTTACCAAGAGACCCAGTACTTC. This codes for CASSAQREAPYQETQYF.